A single sample gave rise to the 9 T cell receptor beta chains below, sequenced in a study of read filtering for tumor transcriptome and immune sequencing. From roughly 390 ng of RNA, a library with molecular barcoded alpha/delta and beta/gamma adaptors was made. TCRdb independently ran MiXCR on the reads; one entry per CDR3 protein. The profile shows around 130,000 distinct CDR3 sequences, approximately 12% of them singletons. The sequenced material came from a population of CD138-negative cells sorted from bone marrow. Every receptor here comes from a donor at least 40 years old with multiple myeloma.

This rearrangement joins TRBV4-1 to TRBJ1-2, with 9 bases identical to TRBD1. This CDR3 region has 15 residues. Germline V gene lookup returns CDR1 MGHRA and CDR2 YSYEKL. Unmatched junction bases numbered 7, after V lost 2 bases and J lost 6 bases. The CDR3 DNA reads as TGCGCCAGCAGCCAATTGACAGGGGGGAGGAATGGCTACACCTTC. Its protein product is CASSQLTGGRNGYTF.

The V call is TRBV25-1, the J call TRBJ2-3; 7 bases agree with TRBD2. Per germline, CDR1 MGHDK and CDR2 SYGVNS. This CDR3 is built from 16 residues. With V trimmed by 4 bases and J by 4 bases, 11 bases remained unmatched. The CDR3 protein is CASSAYSGVISDTQYF. The CDR3 DNA reads as TGTGCCAGCAGTGCCTACAGCGGGGTAATATCAGATACGCAGTATTTT.

The chain joins TRBV7-9 to TRBJ2-2; TRBD1 or TRBD2 may be the D gene (6 bases each). The V gene's germline CDR1 is SEHNR and CDR2 FQNEAQ (reference sequence). This CDR3 is 15 amino acids long. Between the trimmed V and J ends, which lost 1 base and 6 bases, there was a span of 12 bases. CDR3 sequence reads: CASSLDHREAGELFF. CDR3 sequence (DNA): TGTGCCAGCAGCTTAGACCACAGGGAGGCCGGGGAGCTGTTTTTT.

Turning to this clonotype: Since a much larger clone is just one base distant, this may be a read error. The rearrangement links TRBV28 to TRBJ1-1; D uncertain. V shed 10 bases and J shed 5 bases, with 20 bases lying between them. This CDR3 spans 14 amino acids. Germline V gene sequence: CDR1 MDHEN, CDR2 SYDVKM. Here the CDR3 reads CANTTPARRTEAFF. The CDR3 DNA reads as TGTGCCAACACCACCCCCGCTCGAAGGACTGAAGCTTTCTTT.

This clonotype was detected ten times or more. The chain couples TRBV6-1 to TRBJ1-1, with 8 bases lining up with TRBD1. J was trimmed by 6 bases and V by 4 bases; bases with no gene match: 4. The CDR3 is 13 amino acids. CDR1 is MNHNS and CDR2 is SASEGT in the germline V gene. The CDR3 nucleotides are TGTGCCAGCAGTGCCCTACAGGGGGCTGAAGCTTTCTTT. This sequence encodes CASSALQGAEAFF.

Worth noting for this clonotype: A read error is possible here, since a much larger clone lies one base away. The V and J genes are TRBV18 and TRBJ1-1, with 7 bases aligning to TRBD1. Per germline, CDR1 KGHSH and CDR2 LQKENI. This CDR3 contains 14 residues. The CDR3, as DNA: TGTGCCAACTCACGACAGGGAGGGAACACTGAAGCTTTCTTT. Translating gives CANSRQGGNTEAFF.

This clonotype was detected ten times or more. The chain carries TRBV28 and TRBJ1-5; D not resolved. Germline CDR1 reads MDHEN; CDR2 reads SYDVKM. The CDR3 totals 13 residues. Trimming stripped 6 bases from V and 6 bases from J, with 12 bases between. The CDR3 DNA sequence: TGTGCCAGCAGCGAAACCTTCCTTCAGCCCCAGCATTTT. This translates into CASSETFLQPQHF.

There are a few counts of this clonotype. This chain links TRBV27 with TRBJ2-3, with TRBD2 identical over 9 bases. Per germline, CDR1 MNHEY and CDR2 SMNVEV (reference sequence). With 8 bases clipped from V and 6 bases from J, the junction kept 9 bases outside the gene matches. The CDR3 consists of 14 residues. The chain's CDR3 is CASGLSGGTDTQYF. The CDR3 coding sequence is TGTGCCAGCGGATTAAGCGGGGGGACGGATACGCAGTATTTT.

Ten or more counts support this clonotype. V is TRBV2 and J is TRBJ1-1; maybe TRBD1 (6 bases). The V gene's germline CDR1 is SNHLY and CDR2 FYNNEI. The CDR3 totals 14 residues. The V gene lost 5 bases and the J gene lost 2 bases, with 12 bases spanning the gap. The CDR3, as DNA: TGTGCCAGCAGTTCAGGACAGCTAAACACTGAAGCTTTCTTT. Translation gives CASSSGQLNTEAFF. Combining the CDR3 with reference TRBV2 and TRBJ1-1 gives the whole variable domain EPEVTQTPSHQVTQMGQEVILRCVPISNHLYFYWYRQILGQKVEFLVSFYNNEISEKSEIFDDQFSVERPDGSNFTLKIRSTKLEDSAMYFCASSSGQLNTEAFFGQGTRLTVV.